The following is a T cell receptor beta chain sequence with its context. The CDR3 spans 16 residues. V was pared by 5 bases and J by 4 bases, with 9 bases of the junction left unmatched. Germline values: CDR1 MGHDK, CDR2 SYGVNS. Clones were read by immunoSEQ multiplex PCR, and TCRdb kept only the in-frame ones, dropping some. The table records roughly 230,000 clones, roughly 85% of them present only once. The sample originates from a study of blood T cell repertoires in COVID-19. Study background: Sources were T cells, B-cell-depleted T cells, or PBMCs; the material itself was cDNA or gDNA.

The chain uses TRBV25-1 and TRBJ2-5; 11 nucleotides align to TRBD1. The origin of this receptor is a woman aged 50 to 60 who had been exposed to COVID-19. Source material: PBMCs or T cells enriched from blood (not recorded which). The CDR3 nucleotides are TGTGCCAGCAGTTTATTTTCCGGGACAGGGGGAGAGACCCAGTACTTC. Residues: CASSLFSGTGGETQYF.